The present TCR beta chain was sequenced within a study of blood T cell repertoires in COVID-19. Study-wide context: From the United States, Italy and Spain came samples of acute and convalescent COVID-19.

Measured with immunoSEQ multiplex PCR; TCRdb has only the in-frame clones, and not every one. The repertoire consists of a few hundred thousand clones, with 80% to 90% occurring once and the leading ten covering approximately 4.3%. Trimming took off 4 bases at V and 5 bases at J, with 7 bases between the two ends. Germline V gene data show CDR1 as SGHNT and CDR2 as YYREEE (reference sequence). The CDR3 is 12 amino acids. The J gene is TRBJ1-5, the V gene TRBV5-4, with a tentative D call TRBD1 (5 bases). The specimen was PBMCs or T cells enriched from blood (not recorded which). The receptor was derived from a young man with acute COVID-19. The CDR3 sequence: CASSVQDQPQHF. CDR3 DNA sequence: TGTGCCAGCAGCGTACAGGATCAGCCCCAGCATTTT.